This TCR beta chain was observed in a study of blood T cell repertoires in COVID-19. Study-wide background: Samples came from the United States, Italy and Spain, spanning acute and convalescent COVID-19.

There are 13 residues in the CDR3. Between the trimmed V and J ends, which lost 4 bases and 2 bases, there was a span of 9 bases. CDR1 is SGHRS, CDR2 YFSETQ, per germline. Authors' analysis steps: Amplification of reference gene primers provided the estimated nucleated cell counts. Profiling relied on immunoSEQ multiplex PCR, and the TCRdb table lists in-frame clones only, not all of them. The V and J calls and the clone size are those of that table, but D and trimming were determined from the DNA. The sample consists of 200,000 to 250,000 clones, 86% of them appearing once. Material: peripheral blood. This TCR derives from a man older than 75 with acute or convalescent COVID-19. The chain combines TRBV5-1 with TRBJ1-1; D might be TRBD1 (5 bases). CDR3 sequence reads: CASSRGGNTEAFF. The DNA of the CDR3 is TGCGCCAGCAGCCGCGGGGGTAACACTGAAGCTTTCTTT.